This record covers a single T cell receptor (beta chain). The record originates from a study of blood T cell repertoires in COVID-19. Study-level information: The study drew acute and convalescent COVID-19 samples from the United States, Italy and Spain.

Original processing methods: Estimates of nucleated cell counts were drawn from the amplification of reference gene primers. Using immunoSEQ multiplex PCR, the repertoire was profiled, and TCRdb retains in-frame clones only, with some absent. V, J and clone size were drawn from that table, and D and trimming were deduced from the DNA. The sample lists roughly 59,000 clones, approximately 82% occurring once. Trimming left V 1 base short and J 7 bases short, with 8 bases between. The CDR3 is 13 amino acids. The germline V gene has CDR1 GTSNPN and CDR2 SVGIG (reference sequence). The chain recombines TRBV30 with TRBJ1-6; D ambiguous. Sequencing was performed on peripheral blood. This TCR derives from an elderly man with acute or convalescent COVID-19. The CDR3 is CAWSGEVNSPLHF. CDR3 coding DNA: TGTGCCTGGAGTGGTGAGGTCAATTCACCCCTCCACTTT.